This T cell receptor (beta chain) derives from a study of CD8+CD57+ T cells in acquired aplastic anemia. Study-level results: No significant patient-versus-control difference appeared in CD8+ Simpson's diversity.

V lost 4 bases, J lost 6 bases, and 7 bases stayed unmatched. The length of the CDR3 is 15 residues. Genomic DNA, serving as template, underwent TCR beta VDJ and CDR3 profiling. A single record per CDR3 protein comes from TCRdb applying MiXCR to the reads. The repertoire consists of roughly 170,000 distinct CDR3 sequences, with 45% to 60% occurring once and the leading ten covering 10% to 15%. Remarks on this clonotype: What it binds is not known.

Patients sequenced had flow cytometry evidence of CD8+CD57+ cell expansion. The patients all had a severe acquired aplastic anemia diagnosis. Therapy had not been given to patients before blood sampling. The sequencing input was sorted CD4+, CD8+, or CD8+CD57+ T cells (not recorded which) from PBMCs. The rearrangement links TRBV12-3 or TRBV12-4 to TRBJ2-2; 8 bases fit TRBD1. The TCR was taken from a human donor with aplastic anemia. This CDR3 is CASSSRQGAPGELFF. The DNA for the CDR3 is TGTGCCAGCAGTTCCCGTCAGGGGGCGCCCGGGGAGCTGTTTTTT.